Listed below are T cell receptor beta chains from one sample, sequenced in a study of PD-L1 blockade in urothelial cancer. Repertoires were generated with immunoSEQ multiplex PCR, while TCRdb's copy carries only in-frame clones and drops some. The sample consists of roughly 24,000 clones, about 88% of them appearing once. The material was PBMCs, obtained around atezolizumab (anti-PD-L1) treatment. Receptors originate from a man aged 60 to 75 with urothelial cancer. Each CDR3 is given with its conserved first and last residue. The D gene is left open where the match is weak. Not every row has a clone size; where given, it reads once, few, many or a size class.

>TRBV4-1|TRBJ2-2|TRBD2|-
CASSRGGSNTGELFF
TGCGCCAGCAGCCGGGGCGGGAGTAACACCGGGGAGCTGTTTTTT
>TRBV19|TRBJ2-5|TRBD2|-
CASSSRTSVTETQYF
TGTGCCAGTAGTTCTCGGACTAGCGTGACGGAGACCCAGTACTTC
>TRBV7-9|TRBJ1-6|-|-
CASSLRGAGANSPLHF
TGTGCCAGCAGCTTACGGGGGGCGGGTGCAAATTCACCCCTCCACTTT
>TRBV25-1|TRBJ1-4|TRBD1|once
CASSAVAGQGNEKLFF
TGTGCCAGCAGTGCGGTTGCGGGACAGGGTAATGAAAAACTGTTTTTT
>TRBV5-1|TRBJ2-1|TRBD2|-
CASSGLAGVNEQFF
TGCGCCAGCAGCGGACTAGCGGGGGTAAATGAGCAGTTCTTC
>TRBV23-1|TRBJ1-2|-|-
CASSQSLYEYGYTF
TGCGCCAGCAGTCAATCTCTCTACGAGTATGGCTACACCTTC
>TRBV19|TRBJ1-4|-|-
CASSQGSEKLFF
TGTGCCAGTTCCCAGGGTTCTGAAAAACTGTTTTTT
>TRBV29-1|TRBJ1-4|-|few
CSVRTASGKLFF
TGCAGCGTCCGGACAGCCAGCGGAAAACTGTTTTTT
>TRBV5-1|TRBJ2-3|TRBD2|few
CASSSGGRSPDTQYF
TGCGCCAGCAGCTCGGGCGGGAGATCGCCAGATACGCAGTATTTT
>TRBV6-6|TRBJ2-7|-|once
CASSYAGAGARGEQYF
TGTGCCAGCAGTTACGCCGGGGCTGGGGCCCGGGGGGAGCAGTACTTC
>TRBV14|TRBJ1-2|TRBD1|-
CASSPGQGYGYTF
TGTGCCAGCAGCCCAGGACAGGGGTATGGCTACACCTTC
>TRBV5-1|TRBJ2-7|-|once
CASKGVLGSYEQYF
TGCGCCAGCAAGGGGGTCTTGGGTTCCTACGAGCAGTACTTC
>TRBV30|TRBJ1-4|-|few
CAWSVHSAGSVEKLFF
TGTGCCTGGAGTGTACATTCGGCAGGGTCGGTTGAAAAACTGTTTTTT
>TRBV18|TRBJ2-5|TRBD2|-
CASSPKPPAGVIQETQYF
TGTGCCAGCTCACCGAAACCACCGGCGGGGGTGATACAAGAGACCCAGTACTTC
>TRBV5-1|TRBJ2-1|-|-
CASSKADGGYNEQFF
TGCGCCAGCAGCAAAGCGGATGGAGGCTACAATGAGCAGTTCTTC
>TRBV18|TRBJ2-7|TRBD1|-
CASSIRDRGPGSSYEQYF
TGTGCCAGCTCTATCCGGGACAGGGGACCGGGTAGCTCCTACGAGCAGTACTTC
>TRBV15|TRBJ2-3|-|-
CATSPRRSGSTDTQYF
TGTGCCACCAGCCCCCGAAGGAGTGGCTCCACAGATACGCAGTATTTT
>TRBV5-4|TRBJ1-5|-|-
CASSPSPSEDQPQHF
TGTGCCAGCAGCCCAAGCCCTTCGGAGGATCAGCCCCAGCATTTT
>TRBV11-2|TRBJ2-3|-|-
CASSLDKTYTDTQYF
TGTGCCAGCAGCTTAGACAAGACTTACACAGATACGCAGTATTTT
>TRBV11-2|TRBJ2-1|-|-
CASSFPPPYNEQFF
TGTGCCAGCAGCTTCCCTCCTCCCTACAATGAGCAGTTCTTC
>TRBV6-5|TRBJ1-1|-|-
CATLGVNTEAFF
TGTGCCACCCTCGGGGTGAACACTGAAGCTTTCTTT
>TRBV7-2|TRBJ2-6|-|-
CASSFGRAGANVLTF
TGTGCCAGCAGCTTCGGCAGGGCTGGGGCCAACGTCCTGACTTTC